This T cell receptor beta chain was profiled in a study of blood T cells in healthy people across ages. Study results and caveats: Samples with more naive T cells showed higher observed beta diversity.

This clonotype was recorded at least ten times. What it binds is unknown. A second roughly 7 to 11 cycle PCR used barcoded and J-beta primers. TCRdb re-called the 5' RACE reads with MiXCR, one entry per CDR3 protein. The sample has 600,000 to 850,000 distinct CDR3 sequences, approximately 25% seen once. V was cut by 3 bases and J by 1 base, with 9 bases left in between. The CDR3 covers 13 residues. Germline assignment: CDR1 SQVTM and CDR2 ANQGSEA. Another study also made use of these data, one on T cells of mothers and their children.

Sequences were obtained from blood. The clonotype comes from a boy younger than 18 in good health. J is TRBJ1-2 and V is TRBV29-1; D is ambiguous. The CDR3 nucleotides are TGCAGCGTTGAGGAGGGCCTTAACTATGGCTACACCTTC. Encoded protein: CSVEEGLNYGYTF.